This passage covers 4 T cell receptor beta chains from one sample sequenced in a study of T cell repertoires in cytomegalovirus infection. From the reads, TCRdb called clonotypes with MiXCR, one entry per CDR3 protein. Among around 540,000 distinct CDR3 sequences listed, roughly a third were seen once. These TCRs are of unknown antigen specificity. The sample consisted of cultured PBMCs, taken from culture after CMV antigen stimulation. The receptor source for this set is a human donor in good health (CMV status not recorded). Some clones in this sample may be carry-over from other donors' samples.

The chain joins TRBV7-2 to TRBJ2-3; 8 bases agree with TRBD1. In germline, CDR1 is SGHTA, CDR2 FQGNSA. V lost 3 bases, J lost 0 bases, and 5 bases stayed unmatched. The CDR3 extends over 16 amino acids. DNA for the CDR3: TGTGCCAGCAGCTTTTCCAGGGGGCTTAGCACAGATACGCAGTATTTT. Its translation is CASSFSRGLSTDTQYF.

V is TRBV24-1 and J is TRBJ2-5, with TRBD2 identical over 8 bases. J lost 2 bases, V lost 5 bases, and 6 bases had no gene match. From germline, CDR1 is KGHDR and CDR2 SFDVKD. The CDR3 loop spans 15 amino acids. The CDR3: CATSGVAGLQETQYF. The CDR3 DNA reads TGTGCCACCAGTGGAGTAGCGGGACTGCAAGAGACCCAGTACTTC.

This clonotype was picked up a small number of times. The gene calls are TRBV29-1 and TRBJ2-5; D gene unclear. The CDR3 has 13 residues. Trimming removed 2 bases from V and 4 bases from J, with 11 bases in between. Germline V gene sequence: CDR1 SQVTM, CDR2 ANQGSEA. CDR3: CSVEPSWGETQYF. DNA of the CDR3: TGCAGCGTTGAACCTTCTTGGGGAGAGACCCAGTACTTC.

This chain joins TRBV27 and TRBJ1-2, with TRBD1 identical over 8 bases. The CDR3 loop spans 15 amino acids. V lost 5 bases to trimming and J lost 2 bases; unmatched junction nucleotides: 7. CDR1 is MNHEY and CDR2 is SMNVEV in the germline V gene (reference sequence). The CDR3 bases are TGTGCCAGCAGTACAGGGACAGGTGCCAACTATGGCTACACCTTC. As protein: CASSTGTGANYGYTF.